This T cell receptor (beta chain) was sequenced for a study of blood T cell repertoires in COVID-19. As for the study in general: Italy, Spain and the United States were the sources of the convalescent and acute COVID-19 samples.

In this sample, this clone turned up once. Germline lookup yields CDR1 SQVTM and CDR2 ANQGSEA. V lost 4 bases, J lost 6 bases, and 14 bases lay in between. The CDR3 is 13 residues long. Authors' processing steps: By means of reference gene primer amplification, nucleated cell counts were estimated. Sequencing was performed with immunoSEQ multiplex PCR; in TCRdb, only in-frame clones are kept and a portion is missing. That table furnishes V, J and clone size, whereas the DNA furnished D and trimming. The table lists about 230,000 clones, 75% to 90% of them singletons. The rearrangement links TRBV29-1 to TRBJ2-3; D uncertain. The clonotype comes from a woman in her 70s with active or convalescent COVID-19. Material for sequencing was peripheral blood. The CDR3: CSVGGLNGDTQYF. DNA of the CDR3: TGCAGCGTTGGTGGTCTGAACGGGGATACGCAGTATTTT.